This T cell receptor beta chain came from a study of blood T cell repertoires in COVID-19. About the research overall: The United States, Italy and Spain were the sources of the acute and convalescent COVID-19 samples. Nucleic acid was either cDNA or gDNA, and it came from T cells, B-cell-depleted T cells, or PBMCs.

In the original processing: Scientists estimated how many nucleated cells there were by amplifying reference gene primers. Profiling relied on immunoSEQ multiplex PCR, and the TCRdb table lists in-frame clones only, not all of them. D and trimming come from the DNA, and the V and J calls and clone size come from that table. The sample lists over 40,000 clones, just over 85% occurring once. Per the germline V gene, CDR1 is SGDLS and CDR2 is YYNGEE. The length of the CDR3 is 17 residues. The V and J ends lost 0 bases and 3 bases, in that order; junction bases with no gene match: 9. Sequencing input: peripheral blood. The genes are TRBV9 and TRBJ2-3; 8 nucleotides line up with TRBD1. This sequence was found in a man older than 75 with acute or convalescent COVID-19. The CDR3 DNA reads TGTGCCAGCAGCGTAGACCGGACAGGGATTTCGACAGATACGCAGTATTTT. It codes for CASSVDRTGISTDTQYF.